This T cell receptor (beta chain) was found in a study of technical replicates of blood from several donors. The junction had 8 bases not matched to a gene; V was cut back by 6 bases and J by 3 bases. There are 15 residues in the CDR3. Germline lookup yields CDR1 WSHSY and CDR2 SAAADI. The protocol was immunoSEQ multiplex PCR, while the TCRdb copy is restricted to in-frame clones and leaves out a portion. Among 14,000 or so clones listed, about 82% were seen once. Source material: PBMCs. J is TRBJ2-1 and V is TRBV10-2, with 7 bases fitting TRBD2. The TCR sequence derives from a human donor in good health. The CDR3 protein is CASRISGMNYNEQFF. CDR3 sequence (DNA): TGCGCCAGCAGGATAAGCGGGATGAACTACAATGAGCAGTTCTTC.